This T cell receptor (beta chain) originates from a study of cytomegalovirus exposure and HLA in healthy donors. Primers: 60 Vbeta forward and 13 Jbeta reverse. TCRdb's copy holds only in-frame clones and misses some; the assay was immunoSEQ multiplex PCR. The table has fewer than 200,000 clones, approximately 72% seen once. General study findings and limits: Earlier analysis found most TCR beta V segments productive about 90% or about 30% of the time. Certain indistinguishable V segments, among them TRBV6-2 and TRBV6-3, were excluded. Accurate prediction of HLA-A and HLA-B alleles (for most subjects) was reportedly achieved from TCR beta sequences.

The J segment lost 0 bases and the V segment lost 6 bases, leaving 3 bases of the junction unmatched. The CDR3 length is 14 residues. Germline V gene sequence: CDR1 SNHLY, CDR2 FYNNEI. Of note for this clone: Its antigen is as yet unknown.

Input material: PBMCs. This rearrangement joins TRBV2 to TRBJ2-7; 9 bases match TRBD2. The clonotype comes from a female donor in good health and CMV-seronegative. The CDR3 region has the DNA TGTGCCAGCAGGTCTAGCGGGGCCTCCTACGAGCAGTACTTC. Translated, it gives CASRSSGASYEQYF.